These 5 T cell receptor beta chains were all obtained from the same sample, sequenced in a study of T-cell memory formation after mild COVID-19. Each CDR3 protein is one row after TCRdb ran MiXCR on the 5' RACE reads. The table shows approximately 290,000 distinct CDR3 sequences, with less than 20% occurring only once. Sequencing used PBMCs or a T cell subset sorted from them (not recorded which). These receptors all stem from a man between 18 and 35 years old who had mild COVID-19 (a few samples of this study predate the infection). Cell type and time point are not known.

This clonotype came up a few times. V usage is TRBV7-3 and J usage is TRBJ2-2, with D perhaps matching TRBD2 (6 bases). Trimming removed 2 bases at V and 0 bases at J, with 10 bases between. Per germline, CDR1 SGHTA and CDR2 FQGTGA. The CDR3 has 16 residues. CDR3 bases: TGTGCCAGCAGCTTACACGGGGGAACGAACACCGGGGAGCTGTTTTTT. Protein sequence: CASSLHGGTNTGELFF.

V usage is TRBV7-9 and J usage is TRBJ1-5; D is ambiguous. V dropped 8 bases and J dropped 3 bases, with 8 bases sitting between them. This CDR3 spans 12 amino acids. Germline CDR1 SEHNR, CDR2 FQNEAQ (reference sequence). CDR3 bases: TGTGCCAGCTCTGGGAACAATCAGCCCCAGCATTTT. It encodes CASSGNNQPQHF.

The CDR3 loop reads CASRRAGTGADQQHF. The DNA of the CDR3 is TGTGCCAGCAGGCGAGCGGGGACGGGGGCGGATCAGCAGCATTTT. V usage is TRBV3-1 and J usage is TRBJ2-3; TRBD1 might be the D (6 bases). The J call may be incorrect, as the DNA end agrees better with TRBJ1-5. The germline V gene has CDR1 LGHDT and CDR2 YNNKEL (reference sequence). This CDR3 contains 15 residues.

V and J are TRBV27 and TRBJ2-6, with 9 bases fitting TRBD1. The J segment lost 0 bases and the V segment lost 4 bases, leaving 10 bases of the junction unmatched. Germline V lookup: CDR1 MNHEY, CDR2 SMNVEV (reference sequence). The CDR3 covers 19 residues. CDR3 sequence (DNA): TGTGCCAGCAGTTCTCCATTGGGACAGGGAAACTCTGGGGCCAACGTCCTGACTTTC. Protein: CASSSPLGQGNSGANVLTF.

This chain connects TRBV27 to TRBJ2-7; no firm D call. Per germline, CDR1 MNHEY and CDR2 SMNVEV (reference sequence). With 1 base removed from V and 9 bases from J, the gap between germline ends came to 13 bases. The CDR3 runs to 13 residues. CDR3 protein: CASSLLDQPRQYF. CDR3 bases: TGTGCCAGCAGTTTATTGGACCAACCAAGGCAGTACTTC.